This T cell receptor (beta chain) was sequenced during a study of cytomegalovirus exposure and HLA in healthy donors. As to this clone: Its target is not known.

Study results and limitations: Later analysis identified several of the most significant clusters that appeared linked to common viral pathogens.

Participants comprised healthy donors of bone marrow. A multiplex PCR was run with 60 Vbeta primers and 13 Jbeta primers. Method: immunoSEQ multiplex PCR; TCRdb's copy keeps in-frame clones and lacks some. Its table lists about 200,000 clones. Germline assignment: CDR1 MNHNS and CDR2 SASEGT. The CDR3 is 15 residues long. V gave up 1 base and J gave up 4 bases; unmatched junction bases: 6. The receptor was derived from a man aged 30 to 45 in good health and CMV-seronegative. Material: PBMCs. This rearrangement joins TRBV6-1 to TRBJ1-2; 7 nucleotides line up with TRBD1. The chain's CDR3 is CASSEEEGQSYGYTF. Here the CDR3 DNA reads TGTGCCAGCAGTGAAGAGGAGGGACAGAGCTATGGCTACACCTTC.